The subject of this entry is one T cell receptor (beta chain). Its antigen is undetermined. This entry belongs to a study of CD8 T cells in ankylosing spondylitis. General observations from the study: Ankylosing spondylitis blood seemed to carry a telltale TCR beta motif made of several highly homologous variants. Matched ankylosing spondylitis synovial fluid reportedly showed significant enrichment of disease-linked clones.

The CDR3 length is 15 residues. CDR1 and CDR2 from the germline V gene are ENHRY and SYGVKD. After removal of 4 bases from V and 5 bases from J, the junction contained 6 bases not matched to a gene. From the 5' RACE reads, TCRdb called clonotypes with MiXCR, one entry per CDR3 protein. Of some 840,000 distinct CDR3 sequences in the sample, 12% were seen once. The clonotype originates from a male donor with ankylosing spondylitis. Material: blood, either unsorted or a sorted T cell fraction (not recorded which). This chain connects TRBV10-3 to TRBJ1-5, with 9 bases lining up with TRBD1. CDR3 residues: CAISAGTGPHQPQHF. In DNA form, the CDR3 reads TGTGCCATCAGTGCCGGGACAGGGCCCCATCAGCCCCAGCATTTT.